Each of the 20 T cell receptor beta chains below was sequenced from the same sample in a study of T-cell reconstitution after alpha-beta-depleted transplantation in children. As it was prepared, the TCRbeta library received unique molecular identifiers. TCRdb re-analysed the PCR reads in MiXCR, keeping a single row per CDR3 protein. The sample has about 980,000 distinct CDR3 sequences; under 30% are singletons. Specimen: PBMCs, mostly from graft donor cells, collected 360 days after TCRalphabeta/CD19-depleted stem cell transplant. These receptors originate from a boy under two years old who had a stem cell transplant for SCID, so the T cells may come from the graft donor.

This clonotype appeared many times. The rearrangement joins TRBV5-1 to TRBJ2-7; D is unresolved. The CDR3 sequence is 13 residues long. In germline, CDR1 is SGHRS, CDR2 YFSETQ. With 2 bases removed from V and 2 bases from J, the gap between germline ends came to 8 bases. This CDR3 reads CASSFGGTYEQYF. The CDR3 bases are TGCGCCAGCAGCTTCGGTGGAACCTACGAGCAGTACTTC.

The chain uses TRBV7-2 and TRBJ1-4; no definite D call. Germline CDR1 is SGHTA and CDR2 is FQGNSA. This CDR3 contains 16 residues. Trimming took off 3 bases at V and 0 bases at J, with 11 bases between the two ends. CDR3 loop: CASSFAGLATNEKLFF. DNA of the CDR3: TGTGCCAGCAGCTTCGCCGGCCTCGCAACTAATGAAAAACTGTTTTTT. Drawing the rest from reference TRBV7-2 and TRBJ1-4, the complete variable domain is GAGVSQSPSNKVTEKGKDVELRCDPISGHTALYWYRQSLGQGLEFLIYFQGNSAPDKSGLPSDRFSAERTGGSVSTLTIQRTQQEDSAVYLCASSFAGLATNEKLFFGSGTQLSVL.

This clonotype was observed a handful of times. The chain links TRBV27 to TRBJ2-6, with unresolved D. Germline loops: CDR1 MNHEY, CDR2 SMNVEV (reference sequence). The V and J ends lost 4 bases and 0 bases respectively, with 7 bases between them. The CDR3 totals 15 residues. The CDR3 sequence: CASSSWSSGANVLTF. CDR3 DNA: TGTGCCAGCAGTTCCTGGTCCTCTGGGGCCAACGTCCTGACTTTC.

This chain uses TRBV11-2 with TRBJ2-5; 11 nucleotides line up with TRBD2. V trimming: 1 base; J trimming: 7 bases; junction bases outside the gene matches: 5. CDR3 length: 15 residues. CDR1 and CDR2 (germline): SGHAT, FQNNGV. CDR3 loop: CASSLGASGGLTQYF. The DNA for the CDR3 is TGTGCCAGCAGCTTAGGGGCTAGCGGGGGGCTGACCCAGTACTTC.

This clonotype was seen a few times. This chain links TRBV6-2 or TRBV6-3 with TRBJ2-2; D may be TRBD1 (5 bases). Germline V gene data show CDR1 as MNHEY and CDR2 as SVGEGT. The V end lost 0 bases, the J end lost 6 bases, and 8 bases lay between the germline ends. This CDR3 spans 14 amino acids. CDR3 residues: CASSYSPQAGELFF. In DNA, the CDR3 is TGTGCCAGCAGTTACTCCCCACAGGCCGGGGAGCTGTTTTTT.

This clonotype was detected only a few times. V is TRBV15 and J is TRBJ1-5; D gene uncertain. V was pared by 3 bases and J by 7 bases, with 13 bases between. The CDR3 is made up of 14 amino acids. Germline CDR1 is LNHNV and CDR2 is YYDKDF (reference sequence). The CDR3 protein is CATSRLGFRQPQHF. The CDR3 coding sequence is TGTGCCACCAGCAGGTTGGGGTTTCGACAGCCCCAGCATTTT.

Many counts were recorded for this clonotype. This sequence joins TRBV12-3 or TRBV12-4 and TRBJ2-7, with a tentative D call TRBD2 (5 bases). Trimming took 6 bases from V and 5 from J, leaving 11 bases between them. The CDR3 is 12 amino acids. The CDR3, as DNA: TGTGCCAGCAGGCCCGGGGTTAACGAGCAGTACTTC. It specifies CASRPGVNEQYF.

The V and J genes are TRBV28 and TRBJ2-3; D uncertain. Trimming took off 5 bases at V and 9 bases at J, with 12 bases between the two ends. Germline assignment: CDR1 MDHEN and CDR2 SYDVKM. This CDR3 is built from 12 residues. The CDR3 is CASSEIKSTQYF. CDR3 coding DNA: TGTGCCAGCAGTGAAATAAAATCCACGCAGTATTTT.

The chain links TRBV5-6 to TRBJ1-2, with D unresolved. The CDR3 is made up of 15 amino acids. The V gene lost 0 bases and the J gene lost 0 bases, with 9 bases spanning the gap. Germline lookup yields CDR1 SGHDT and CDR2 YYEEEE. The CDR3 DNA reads TGTGCCAGCAGCTTGGTTCATATTTCTAACTATGGCTACACCTTC. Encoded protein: CASSLVHISNYGYTF.

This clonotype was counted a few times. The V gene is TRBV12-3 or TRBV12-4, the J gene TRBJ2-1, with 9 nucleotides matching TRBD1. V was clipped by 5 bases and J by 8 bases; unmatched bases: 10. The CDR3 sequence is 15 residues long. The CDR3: CASSPRDRAGDEQFF. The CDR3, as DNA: TGTGCCAGCAGTCCCCGGGACAGGGCGGGGGATGAGCAGTTCTTC.

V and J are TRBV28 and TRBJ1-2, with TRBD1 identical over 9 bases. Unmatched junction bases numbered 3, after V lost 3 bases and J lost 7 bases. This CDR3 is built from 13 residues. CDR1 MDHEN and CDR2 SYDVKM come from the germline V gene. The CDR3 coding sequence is TGTGCCAGCAGTTTTTTGACAGGGGGTGGCTACACCTTC. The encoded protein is CASSFLTGGGYTF.

The CDR3 loop is CASRRGLAGGANEQFF. CDR3 bases: TGTGCCAGCAGACGCGGACTAGCGGGGGGAGCTAATGAGCAGTTCTTC. V usage is TRBV6-2 or TRBV6-3 and J usage is TRBJ2-1, with TRBD2 matching over 14 bases. This CDR3 has 16 amino acids. Germline CDR1 and CDR2: MNHEY and SVGEGT. Trimming removed 6 bases from V and 7 bases from J; junction bases left unmatched: 8.

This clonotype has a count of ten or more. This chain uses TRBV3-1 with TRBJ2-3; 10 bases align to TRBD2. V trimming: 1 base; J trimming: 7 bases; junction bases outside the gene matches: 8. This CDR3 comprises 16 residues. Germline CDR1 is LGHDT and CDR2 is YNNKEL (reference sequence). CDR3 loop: CASSQGMSGGANTQYF. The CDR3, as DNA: TGTGCCAGCAGCCAAGGAATGAGCGGGGGGGCGAATACGCAGTATTTT.

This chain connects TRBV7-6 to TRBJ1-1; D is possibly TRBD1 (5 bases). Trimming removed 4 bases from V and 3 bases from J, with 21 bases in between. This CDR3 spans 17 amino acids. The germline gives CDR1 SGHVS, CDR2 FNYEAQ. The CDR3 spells CASSSLGGSIGDTEAFF. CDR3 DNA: TGTGCCAGCAGCTCGCTGGGGGGTTCCATAGGGGACACTGAAGCTTTCTTT.

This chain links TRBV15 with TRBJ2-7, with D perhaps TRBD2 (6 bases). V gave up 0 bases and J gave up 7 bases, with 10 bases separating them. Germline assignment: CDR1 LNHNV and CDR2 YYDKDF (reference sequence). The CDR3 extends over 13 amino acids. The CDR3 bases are TGTGCCACCAGCAGAGAAGGGGCGGGAGAGCAGTACTTC. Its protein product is CATSREGAGEQYF.

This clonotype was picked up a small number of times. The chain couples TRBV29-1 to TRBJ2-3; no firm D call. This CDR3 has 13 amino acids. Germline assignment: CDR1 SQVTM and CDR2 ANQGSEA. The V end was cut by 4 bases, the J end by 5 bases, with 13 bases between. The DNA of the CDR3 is TGCAGCGTTGCCCCTCGGTGGGGAGATACGCAGTATTTT. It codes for CSVAPRWGDTQYF.

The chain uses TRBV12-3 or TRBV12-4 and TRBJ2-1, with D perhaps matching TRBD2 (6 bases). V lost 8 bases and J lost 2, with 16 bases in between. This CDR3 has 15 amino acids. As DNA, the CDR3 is TGTGCCAGCTTCGGCGGAGGGAGCGCCTACAATGAGCAGTTCTTC. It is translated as CASFGGGSAYNEQFF.

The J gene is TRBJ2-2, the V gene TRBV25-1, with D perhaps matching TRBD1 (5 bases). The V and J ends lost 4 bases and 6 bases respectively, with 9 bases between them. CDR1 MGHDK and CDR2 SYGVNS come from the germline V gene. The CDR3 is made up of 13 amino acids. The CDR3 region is CASSVQGAGELFF. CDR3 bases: TGTGCCAGCAGTGTCCAGGGTGCCGGGGAGCTGTTTTTT.

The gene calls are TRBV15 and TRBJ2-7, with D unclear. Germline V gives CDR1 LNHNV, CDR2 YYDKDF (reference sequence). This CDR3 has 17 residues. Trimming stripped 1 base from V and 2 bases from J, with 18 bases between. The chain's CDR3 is CATSRVPGKAPPYEQYF. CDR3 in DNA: TGTGCCACCAGCAGAGTTCCCGGTAAAGCCCCCCCCTACGAGCAGTACTTC.

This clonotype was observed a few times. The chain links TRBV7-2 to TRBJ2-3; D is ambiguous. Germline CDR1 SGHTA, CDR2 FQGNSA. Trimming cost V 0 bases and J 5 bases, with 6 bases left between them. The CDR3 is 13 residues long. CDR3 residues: CASSLAFEDTQYF. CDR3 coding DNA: TGTGCCAGCAGCTTAGCCTTTGAAGATACGCAGTATTTT.